The 16 T cell receptor beta chains presented below share a single source sample, sequenced in a study of blood T cell repertoires in COVID-19. The assay was immunoSEQ multiplex PCR, and TCRdb's table has in-frame clones only and misses some. The sample carries roughly 190,000 clones, roughly 84% recorded once. Sequencing was done on a sample of PBMCs or T cells enriched from blood (not recorded which). These receptor sequences come from a woman in her 30s who had recovered from COVID-19.

The chain uses TRBV15 and TRBJ2-3; TRBD2 might be the D (5 bases). V was shortened by 1 base and J by 6 bases, with 17 bases between the two germline ends. CDR1 and CDR2 from the germline V gene are LNHNV and YYDKDF (reference sequence). This CDR3 has 16 amino acids. In DNA form, the CDR3 reads TGTGCCACCAGCAGAGTTCGGGATCTTACACAGGATACGCAGTATTTT. This gives the protein CATSRVRDLTQDTQYF.

CDR3 sequence: CASSLSGEGYQPQHF. As DNA, the CDR3 is TGTGCCAGCAGCTTATCAGGGGAAGGCTATCAGCCCCAGCATTTT. This chain connects TRBV11-2 to TRBJ1-5; D might be TRBD1 (6 bases). Deletions cut 2 bases from V and 5 bases from J, with 13 bases between. CDR3 length: 15 residues. Germline V CDR1 and CDR2: SGHAT, FQNNGV.

The V call is TRBV29-1, the J call TRBJ2-5; D possibly corresponds to TRBD1 (6 bases). Trimming removed 0 bases from V and 5 bases from J, with 16 bases in between. This CDR3 region has 15 residues. Germline loops: CDR1 SQVTM, CDR2 ANQGSEA. The CDR3 sequence is CSVEELDSSSETQYF. CDR3 in DNA: TGCAGCGTTGAAGAGCTGGACAGCAGCTCGGAGACCCAGTACTTC.

The J gene is TRBJ2-7, the V gene TRBV11-2, with D hard to call. Germline assignment: CDR1 SGHAT and CDR2 FQNNGV. The germline V and J ends were trimmed by 1 base and 0 bases, with 7 bases remaining between them. The CDR3 is 14 amino acids. DNA of the CDR3: TGTGCCAGCAGCTTAGGAGGCAGCTCCTACGAGCAGTACTTC. Amino acid sequence: CASSLGGSSYEQYF.

This chain uses TRBV28 with TRBJ1-2, with 8 bases that match TRBD1. This CDR3 spans 16 amino acids. Germline CDR1 is MDHEN and CDR2 is SYDVKM. Germline trimming cut 6 bases from V and 8 bases from J; bases unmatched to any gene: 17. The DNA of the CDR3 is TGTGCCAGCAGCTACATGGACGGGACAGGTGGGAAGGGCTACACCTTC. It codes for CASSYMDGTGGKGYTF.

Only one count was recorded for this clone. The CDR3 here is CASTSGRADWNEQFF. The CDR3 bases are TGTGCCAGTACTAGCGGGAGGGCCGATTGGAATGAGCAGTTCTTC. J is TRBJ2-1 and V is TRBV7-3; 13 bases fit TRBD2. CDR1 and CDR2 (germline): SGHTA, FQGTGA. This CDR3 contains 15 residues. V was clipped by 9 bases and J by 7 bases; unmatched bases: 9.

The chain is built from TRBV18 and TRBJ1-1; D remains unclear. V lost 1 base, J lost 2 bases, and 11 bases lay in between. The germline gives CDR1 KGHSH, CDR2 LQKENI. This CDR3 is 15 amino acids long. Written as DNA, the CDR3 is TGTGCCAGCTCACCACGGCGGCAGTTAAACACTGAAGCTTTCTTT. As protein: CASSPRRQLNTEAFF.

This clone was counted between two and nine times. The chain uses TRBV19 and TRBJ2-1; 12 bases are shared with TRBD2. Germline loops: CDR1 LNHDA, CDR2 SQIVND (reference sequence). Germline trimming cut 4 bases from V and 4 bases from J; bases unmatched to any gene: 2. The CDR3 extends over 15 amino acids. The CDR3 protein is CASSTTSGGYNEQFF. CDR3 DNA sequence: TGTGCCAGTAGTACGACTAGCGGGGGATACAATGAGCAGTTCTTC.

The chain couples TRBV18 to TRBJ2-1; 12 bases line up with TRBD2. Germline assignment: CDR1 KGHSH and CDR2 LQKENI. There are 16 residues in the CDR3. Trimming took 6 bases from V and 7 from J; bases not matched to a gene: 10. CDR3 nucleotide sequence: TGTGCCAGCTCCCCTAACCGACTAGCGGGAGCTAATGAGCAGTTCTTC. This gives the protein CASSPNRLAGANEQFF.

A few counts support this clone. The gene calls are TRBV2 and TRBJ1-4; 8 nucleotides agree with TRBD1. The germline gives CDR1 SNHLY, CDR2 FYNNEI. The length of the CDR3 is 13 residues. Unmatched junction bases numbered 10, after V lost 7 bases and J lost 12 bases. For the CDR3, the DNA is TGTGCCAGCACCCGGACAGGGCCAGGGGAACTGTTTTTT. It is translated as CASTRTGPGELFF.

This clone was seen once. V is TRBV27 and J is TRBJ1-5, with D maybe TRBD1 (5 bases). This CDR3 region has 14 residues. Between the trimmed V and J ends, which lost 6 bases and 4 bases, there was a span of 13 bases. From germline, CDR1 is MNHEY and CDR2 SMNVEV (reference sequence). The CDR3 DNA reads as TGTGCCAGCAGAGGAGGGGTTGGGAATCAGCCCCAGCATTTT. Its protein is CASRGGVGNQPQHF.

The V gene is TRBV3-1 (or the pseudogene TRBV3-2), the J gene TRBJ2-3; TRBD2 matches 9 bases. Germline V gives CDR1 LGHDT, CDR2 YNNKEL (reference sequence). This CDR3 comprises 18 residues. Trimming removed 5 bases from V and 7 bases from J; junction bases left unmatched: 19. CDR3 loop: CASSSKGVPGLAKNTQYF. DNA of the CDR3: TGTGCCAGCAGCTCAAAAGGGGTCCCGGGACTAGCTAAAAATACGCAGTATTTT.

Only one count was recorded for this clone. The rearrangement joins TRBV6-5 to TRBJ1-5, with a weak D call TRBD1 (6 bases). CDR1 and CDR2 from the germline V gene are MNHEY and SVGAGI. With 2 bases removed from V and 6 bases from J, the gap between germline ends came to 11 bases. CDR3 length: 14 residues. Here the CDR3 DNA reads TGTGCCAGCAGTTACGGGGGCGCGGGTCAGCCCCAGCATTTT. Protein: CASSYGGAGQPQHF.

The chain joins TRBV7-6 to TRBJ2-3; 8 positions agree with TRBD1. The V gene end was trimmed by 5 bases and the J gene end by 3 bases; junction bases not matched to a gene: 10. The CDR3 runs to 16 residues. CDR1 and CDR2 from the germline V gene are SGHVS and FNYEAQ. The CDR3 nucleotides read TGTGCCAGCAGCCGTAGCGACAGGGGACAAACAGATACGCAGTATTTT. The encoded protein is CASSRSDRGQTDTQYF.

The chain links TRBV5-6 to TRBJ2-2; weak D call: TRBD2 (5 bases). The length of the CDR3 is 16 residues. Trimming took 2 bases from V and 5 from J, leaving 16 bases between them. Germline-derived CDR1 and CDR2 are SGHDT and YYEEEE. CDR3 bases: TGTGCCAGCAGCTTTGGACTTGCCCTTAAAACCGGGGAGCTGTTTTTT. Its translation is CASSFGLALKTGELFF.

This clone was detected once. The V and J genes are TRBV5-6 and TRBJ2-7; D gene uncertain. The germline V gene encodes CDR1 SGHDT and CDR2 YYEEEE. The CDR3 consists of 13 residues. The ends were cut back, 0 bases at V and 6 bases at J, with 10 bases in the middle. The CDR3: CASSLAPVSEQYV. DNA of the CDR3: TGTGCCAGCAGCTTGGCTCCAGTCTCCGAGCAGTACGTC.